The entry that follows covers one T cell receptor beta chain sequence. The data originate from a study of cytomegalovirus exposure and HLA in healthy donors. Looked up from germline, CDR1 is SGHVS and CDR2 is FNYEAQ. This CDR3 has 13 residues. Trimming cost V 5 bases and J 2 bases; bases outside gene matches: 2. Amplification used 60 Vbeta primers and 13 Jbeta primers. This table comes from immunoSEQ multiplex PCR, and its TCRdb copy is limited to in-frame clones, with some not included. The sample has tens of thousands of clones; around 53% are singletons. Sequenced: PBMCs. The rearrangement uses TRBV7-6 and TRBJ1-2, with 7 positions matching TRBD1. This TCR was sampled from a woman in her forties in good health and CMV-seropositive. CDR3 loop: CASSPTGNYGYTF. The CDR3 region has the DNA TGTGCCAGCAGCCCGACAGGGAACTATGGCTACACCTTC. The complete variable domain, with remaining parts taken from reference TRBV7-6 and TRBJ1-2, reads GAGVSQSPRYKVTKRGQDVALRCDPISGHVSLYWYRQALGQGPEFLTYFNYEAQQDKSGLPNDRFSAERPEGSISTLTIQRTEQRDSAMYRCASSPTGNYGYTFGSGTRLTVV.